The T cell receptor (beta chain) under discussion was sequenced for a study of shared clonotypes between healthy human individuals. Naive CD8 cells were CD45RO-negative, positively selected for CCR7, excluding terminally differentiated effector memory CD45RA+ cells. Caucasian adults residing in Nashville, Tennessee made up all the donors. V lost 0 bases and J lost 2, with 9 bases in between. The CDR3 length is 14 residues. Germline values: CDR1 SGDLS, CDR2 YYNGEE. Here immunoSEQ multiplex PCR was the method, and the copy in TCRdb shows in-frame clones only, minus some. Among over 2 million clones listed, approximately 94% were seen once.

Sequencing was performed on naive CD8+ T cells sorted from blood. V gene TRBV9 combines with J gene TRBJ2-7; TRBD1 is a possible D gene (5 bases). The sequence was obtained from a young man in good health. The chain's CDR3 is CASSVAQGPYEQYF. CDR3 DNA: TGTGCCAGCAGCGTAGCCCAGGGTCCCTACGAGCAGTACTTC. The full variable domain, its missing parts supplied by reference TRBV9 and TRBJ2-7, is DSGVTQTPKHLITATGQRVTLRCSPRSGDLSVYWYQQSLDQGLQFLIQYYNGEERAKGNILERFSAQQFPDLHSELNLSSLELGDSALYFCASSVAQGPYEQYFGPGTRLTVT.